This T cell receptor beta chain was sequenced in a study of blood T cell repertoires in COVID-19. Generated by immunoSEQ multiplex PCR, the TCRdb table keeps only in-frame clones and is missing some. The sample comprises over 250,000 clones, 80% to 90% of which are singletons, and more than 8.5% rests with the top ten. The sequence was collected from a woman aged 65 to 85 with COVID-19, enrolled during active disease. The sample was peripheral blood.

The CDR3 here is CASSLKLQGIRGYTF. CDR3 nucleotide sequence: TGCGCCAGCAGCCTCAAGTTACAGGGCATCAGGGGCTACACCTTC. V gene TRBV5-1 combines with J gene TRBJ1-2; TRBD1 is a possible D gene (6 bases). This CDR3 region has 15 residues. CDR1 is SGHRS and CDR2 is YFSETQ in the germline V gene. Trimming shortened V by 4 bases and J by 8 bases, and 21 bases separated the two germline ends.